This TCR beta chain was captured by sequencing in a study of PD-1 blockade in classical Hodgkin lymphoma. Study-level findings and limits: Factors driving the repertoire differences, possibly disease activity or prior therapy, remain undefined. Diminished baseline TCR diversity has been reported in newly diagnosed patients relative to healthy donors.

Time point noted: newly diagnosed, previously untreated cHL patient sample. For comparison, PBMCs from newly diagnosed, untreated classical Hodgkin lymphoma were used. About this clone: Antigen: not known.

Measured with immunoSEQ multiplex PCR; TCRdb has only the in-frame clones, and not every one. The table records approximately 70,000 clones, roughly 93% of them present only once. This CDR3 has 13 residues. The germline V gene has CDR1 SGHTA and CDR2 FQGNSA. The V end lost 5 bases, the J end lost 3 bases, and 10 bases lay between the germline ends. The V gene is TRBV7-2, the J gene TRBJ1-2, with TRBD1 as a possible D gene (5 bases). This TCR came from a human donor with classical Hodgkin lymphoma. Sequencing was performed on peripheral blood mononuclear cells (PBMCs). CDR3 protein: CASSLDSHYGYTF. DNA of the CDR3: TGTGCCAGCAGCCTCGACAGCCACTATGGCTACACCTTC.